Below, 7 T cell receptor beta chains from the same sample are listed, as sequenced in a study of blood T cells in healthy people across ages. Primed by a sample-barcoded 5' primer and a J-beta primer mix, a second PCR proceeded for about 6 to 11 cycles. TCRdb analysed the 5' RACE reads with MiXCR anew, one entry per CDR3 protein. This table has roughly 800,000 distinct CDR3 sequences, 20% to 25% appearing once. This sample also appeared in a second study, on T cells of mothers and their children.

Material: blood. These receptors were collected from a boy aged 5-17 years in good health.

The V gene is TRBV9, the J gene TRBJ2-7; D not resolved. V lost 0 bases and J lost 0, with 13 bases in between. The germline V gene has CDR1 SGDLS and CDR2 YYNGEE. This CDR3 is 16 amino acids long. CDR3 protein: CASSVGGSGPSYEQYF. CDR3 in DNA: TGTGCCAGCAGCGTAGGTGGGTCCGGGCCCTCCTACGAGCAGTACTTC.

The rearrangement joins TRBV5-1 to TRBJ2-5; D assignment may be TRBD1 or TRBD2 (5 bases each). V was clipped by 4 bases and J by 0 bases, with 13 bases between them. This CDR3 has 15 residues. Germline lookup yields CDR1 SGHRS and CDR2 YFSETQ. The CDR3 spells CASSNPGPNQETQYF. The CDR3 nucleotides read TGCGCCAGCAGCAACCCGGGGCCGAACCAAGAGACCCAGTACTTC.

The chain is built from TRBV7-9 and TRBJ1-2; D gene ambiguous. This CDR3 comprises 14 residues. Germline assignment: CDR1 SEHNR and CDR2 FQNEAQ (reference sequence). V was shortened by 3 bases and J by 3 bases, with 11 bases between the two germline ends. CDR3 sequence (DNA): TGTGCCAGCAGCTTCGCCCCCGAGGACTATGGCTACACCTTC. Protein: CASSFAPEDYGYTF.

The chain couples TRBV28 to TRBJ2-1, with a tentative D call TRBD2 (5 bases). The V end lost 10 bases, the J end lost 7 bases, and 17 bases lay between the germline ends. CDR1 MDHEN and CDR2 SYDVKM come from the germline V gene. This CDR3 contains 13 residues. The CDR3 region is CATILEGVNEQFF. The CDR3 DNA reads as TGTGCCACCATACTAGAGGGCGTGAATGAGCAGTTCTTC.

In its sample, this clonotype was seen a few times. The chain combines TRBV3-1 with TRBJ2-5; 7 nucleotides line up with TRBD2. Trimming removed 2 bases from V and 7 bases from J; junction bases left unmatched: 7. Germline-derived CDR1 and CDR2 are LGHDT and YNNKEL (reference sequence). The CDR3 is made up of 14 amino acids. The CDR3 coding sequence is TGTGCCAGCAGCCAATCCCGGGACTATTCGACCCAGTACTTC. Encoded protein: CASSQSRDYSTQYF.

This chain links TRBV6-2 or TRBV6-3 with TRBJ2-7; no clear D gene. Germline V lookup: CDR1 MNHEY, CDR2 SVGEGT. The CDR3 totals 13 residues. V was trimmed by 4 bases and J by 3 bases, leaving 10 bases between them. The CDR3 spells CASSSKGYYEQYF. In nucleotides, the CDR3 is TGTGCCAGCAGTTCGAAAGGATACTACGAGCAGTACTTC.

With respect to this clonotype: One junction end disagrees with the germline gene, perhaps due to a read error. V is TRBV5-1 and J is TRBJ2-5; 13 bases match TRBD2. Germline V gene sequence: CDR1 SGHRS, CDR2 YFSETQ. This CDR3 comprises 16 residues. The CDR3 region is CASSLEWTSGRNYGFF. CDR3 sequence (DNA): TGCGCCAGCAGCTTGGAATGGACTAGCGGGAGAAATTATGGGTTCTTC.